Following are 32 T cell receptor beta chains from one sample sequenced in a study of shared clonotypes between healthy human individuals (dated by TCRdb to about 2020). Libraries were built with the immunoSEQ multiplex PCR assay. In TCRdb, the immuneACCESS table is reduced to in-frame sequences with V and J assigned. These tables do not hold every clone; where another copy was compared, an unresolved V gene accounts for under half, and the others remain unexplained. In this sample the table shows about 1.1 million clones, around 77% of which occur a single time. The ten top clones hold roughly 0.9% of the sample. The source material was memory CD4+ T cells from PBMCs. In the paper's terms, the cell subset or site label means: CD45RA-negative fraction. The receptors were gathered from a man aged 18 to 35 in good health. Some clones in this sample may be carry-over from other donors' samples.

This chain uses TRBV7-9 with TRBJ2-3; tentative D call: TRBD2 (6 bases). The germline gives CDR1 SEHNR, CDR2 FQNEAQ (reference sequence). This CDR3 contains 15 residues. V was trimmed by 1 base and J by 0 bases, leaving 8 bases between them. The CDR3 spells CASSLDGTSTDTQYF. The CDR3 coding sequence is TGTGCCAGCAGCTTAGACGGGACTAGCACAGATACGCAGTATTTT.

The chain combines TRBV12-5 with TRBJ1-1; no reliable D call. The CDR3 totals 13 residues. The germline V gene encodes CDR1 LGHNT and CDR2 FRNRAP. V was pared by 3 bases and J by 1 base, with 6 bases between. The CDR3 region has the DNA TGTGCTAGTGGTTTACACGGGAACACTGAAGCTTTCTTT. Its protein is CASGLHGNTEAFF.

The chain carries TRBV25-1 and TRBJ1-3, with TRBD1 matching 8 bases. The V gene end was trimmed by 4 bases and the J gene end by 6 bases; junction bases not matched to a gene: 11. CDR1 is MGHDK, CDR2 SYGVNS, per germline. CDR3 length: 16 amino acids. The CDR3, as DNA: TGTGCCAGCAGTGGTAAGGACAGGGCGGGGGAAAACACCATATATTTT. This encodes CASSGKDRAGENTIYF. Looking up the rest from reference TRBV25-1 and TRBJ1-3 gives the full variable domain: EADIYQTPRYLVIGTGKKITLECSQTMGHDKMYWYQQDPGMELHLIHYSYGVNSTEKGDLSSESTVSRIRTEHFPLTLESARPSHTSQYLCASSGKDRAGENTIYFGEGSWLTVV.

The chain links TRBV10-3 to TRBJ2-7, with 8 positions matching TRBD1. After removal of 10 bases from V and 2 bases from J, the junction contained 4 bases not matched to a gene. The CDR3 has 12 amino acids. Germline V lookup: CDR1 ENHRY, CDR2 SYGVKD. DNA for the CDR3: TGTGCCACCCGGACAGGGCCCTACGAGCAGTACTTC. Protein product: CATRTGPYEQYF.

The V gene is TRBV6-1, the J gene TRBJ2-4, with D tentatively TRBD1 or TRBD2 (5 bases each). Between the trimmed V and J ends, which lost 4 bases and 3 bases, there was a span of 13 bases. The CDR3 length is 15 residues. The germline gives CDR1 MNHNS, CDR2 SASEGT. The chain's CDR3 is CASSGDELGKNIQYF. CDR3 nucleotide sequence: TGTGCCAGCAGTGGGGACGAATTGGGCAAAAACATTCAGTACTTC.

The V gene is TRBV7-2, the J gene TRBJ1-4, with D perhaps matching TRBD1 (5 bases). Germline CDR1 is SGHTA and CDR2 is FQGNSA. V lost 6 bases and J 6 bases, leaving 20 bases between the germline ends. The CDR3 has 16 residues. The CDR3 is CASRTDRTSLYEKLFF. The CDR3 nucleotides are TGTGCCAGCAGAACCGACCGGACATCATTGTATGAAAAACTGTTTTTT.

CDR3 DNA: TGTGCCAGCAGGGGAGGACTAGCATCCTCCTACGAGCAGTACTTC. Its protein product is CASRGGLASSYEQYF. The V gene is TRBV28, the J gene TRBJ2-7; 8 bases line up with TRBD2. The CDR3 totals 15 residues. Unmatched junction bases numbered 7, after V lost 6 bases and J lost 0 bases. In germline, CDR1 is MDHEN, CDR2 SYDVKM. Full variable domain (remainder filled in from reference TRBV28 and TRBJ2-7): DVKVTQSSRYLVKRTGEKVFLECVQDMDHENMFWYRQDPGLGLRLIYFSYDVKMKEKGDIPEGYSVSREKKERFSLILESASTNQTSMYLCASRGGLASSYEQYFGPGTRLTVT.

The count of this clone is one. At one end, the junction sequence differs from germline, possibly due to a read error. V gene TRBV7-2 combines with J gene TRBJ2-2; perhaps TRBD2 as D (6 bases). The CDR3 runs 14 residues. Germline-derived CDR1 and CDR2 are SGHTA and FQGNSA. This chain's CDR3 is CASSLRTNTEELFF. In nucleotides, the CDR3 is TGTGCCAGCAGTCTAAGGACTAACACCGAGGAGCTGTTTTTT.

In this sample, this clone turned up a few times. The CDR3 nucleotides are TGTGCCAGCAGGAGGGGGCAGTCACCCCTCCACTTT. It specifies CASRRGQSPLHF. The chain has TRBV7-9 and TRBJ1-6, with 7 bases lining up with TRBD1. Losses at the gene ends were 6 bases for V and 10 bases for J; bases not matched to a gene: 3. Germline loops: CDR1 SEHNR, CDR2 FQNEAQ (reference sequence). This CDR3 is built from 12 residues.

The chain couples TRBV5-1 to TRBJ1-4; TRBD1 matches at 7 bases. From germline, CDR1 is SGHRS and CDR2 YFSETQ. There are 15 residues in the CDR3. With 4 bases clipped from V and 4 bases from J, the junction kept 7 bases outside the gene matches. CDR3 nucleotides: TGCGCCAGCAGCGGGAGGGACAGCCTTAATGAAAAACTGTTTTTT. It is translated as CASSGRDSLNEKLFF.

The genes are TRBV9 and TRBJ2-3, with D uncertain. This CDR3 contains 14 residues. Germline V gene data show CDR1 as SGDLS and CDR2 as YYNGEE. V was shortened by 4 bases and J by 4 bases, with 13 bases between the two germline ends. CDR3 sequence reads: CASSPGWGPDTQYF. In DNA, the CDR3 is TGTGCCAGCAGCCCCGGGTGGGGTCCAGATACGCAGTATTTT.

This sequence joins TRBV28 and TRBJ2-7; either TRBD1 or TRBD2 may fit D (6 bases each). Per germline, CDR1 MDHEN and CDR2 SYDVKM. CDR3 length: 14 amino acids. V shed 3 bases and J shed 7 bases, with 16 bases lying between them. Written as DNA, the CDR3 is TGTGCCAGCAGTTTTCGGGGGCCAAGTGAAGAGCAGTACTTC. Translating it yields CASSFRGPSEEQYF.

The rearrangement uses TRBV11-3 and TRBJ2-7; 14 nucleotides align to TRBD2. The CDR3 extends over 18 amino acids. The germline V gene encodes CDR1 SGHNT and CDR2 YENEEA. With V trimmed by 3 bases and J by 2 bases, 9 bases remained unmatched. CDR3 bases: TGTGCCAGCAGCTTGCTTAAGACTAGCGGGAGGGACACCTACGAGCAGTACTTC. Translated: CASSLLKTSGRDTYEQYF.

A few counts support this clone. This chain joins TRBV2 and TRBJ1-4, with no clear D. The CDR3 is 12 residues long. The germline V gene encodes CDR1 SNHLY and CDR2 FYNNEI. Trimming removed 0 bases at V and 8 bases at J, with 4 bases between. In DNA form, the CDR3 reads TGTGCCAGCAGTGAAGCGCTCGAAAAACTGTTTTTT. This sequence encodes CASSEALEKLFF.

The V and J genes are TRBV27 and TRBJ2-7; either TRBD1 or TRBD2 may fit D (5 bases each). V lost 3 bases and J lost 12, with 15 bases in between. CDR1 and CDR2 from the germline V gene are MNHEY and SMNVEV (reference sequence). The CDR3 has 12 residues. The CDR3: CASSFPQGATYF. The CDR3 nucleotides are TGTGCCAGCAGTTTTCCCCAGGGAGCGACGTACTTC.

The chain couples TRBV7-6 to TRBJ2-1; D not certain. The CDR3 totals 14 residues. V was shortened by 1 base and J by 4 bases, with 8 bases between the two germline ends. Germline CDR1 SGHVS, CDR2 FNYEAQ. The CDR3 sequence is CASSLVPLYNEQFF. The CDR3 coding sequence is TGTGCCAGCAGCTTAGTGCCGCTGTACAATGAGCAGTTCTTC.

Details on this clone: One end of the junction fails to match germline, which may point to a read error. This sequence joins TRBV7-3 and TRBJ2-7, with TRBD2 matching over 9 bases. CDR1 and CDR2 from the germline V gene are SGHTA and FQGTGA. The CDR3 contains 15 residues. In DNA form, the CDR3 reads TGTGCCAGCAGCCTAACAGCGGGAGGCCCCTACGAGCAGTACTTC. Its protein product is CASSLTAGGPYEQYF. The whole variable domain, filled in from reference TRBV7-3 and TRBJ2-7, reads GAGVSQTPSNKVTEKGKYVELRCDPISGHTALYWYRQSLGQGPEFLIYFQGTGAADDSGLPNDRFFAVRPEGSVSTLKIQRTERGDSAVYLCASSLTAGGPYEQYFGPGTRLTVT.

The chain employs TRBV19 and TRBJ2-7; 13 bases are a match to TRBD2. This CDR3 is built from 18 residues. Germline CDR1 and CDR2: LNHDA and SQIVND (reference sequence). V dropped 3 bases and J dropped 2; count of bases not matched to a gene: 10. The CDR3 sequence is CASSIFFRTSGGAYEQYF. The CDR3 DNA sequence: TGTGCCAGTAGTATTTTCTTCAGGACTAGCGGGGGTGCCTACGAGCAGTACTTC.

CDR3 amino acids: CASSSSGPEQYF. CDR3 nucleotide sequence: TGTGCCAGCAGCTCTAGCGGACCCGAGCAGTACTTC. This chain uses TRBV7-9 with TRBJ2-7; 7 nucleotides line up with TRBD2. V trimming: 4 bases; J trimming: 6 bases; junction bases outside the gene matches: 3. Germline values: CDR1 SEHNR, CDR2 FQNEAQ (reference sequence). This CDR3 contains 12 residues.

The rearrangement uses TRBV5-4 and TRBJ1-2; 8 nucleotides line up with TRBD1. After removal of 4 bases from V and 1 base from J, the junction contained 9 bases not matched to a gene. This CDR3 has 16 amino acids. CDR1 SGHNT and CDR2 YYREEE come from the germline V gene (reference sequence). This CDR3 is CASSLRTGRINYGYTF. The CDR3 DNA follows: TGTGCCAGCAGCCTCAGGACAGGGCGAATTAACTATGGCTACACCTTC.

The V and J genes are TRBV9 and TRBJ2-7, with 7 nucleotides matching TRBD2. Germline loops: CDR1 SGDLS, CDR2 YYNGEE. The junction had 7 bases not matched to a gene; V was cut back by 4 bases and J by 3 bases. This CDR3 has 14 amino acids. The CDR3 loop is CASSPVGGSYEQYF. The CDR3 coding sequence is TGTGCCAGCAGCCCTGTCGGGGGGAGCTACGAGCAGTACTTC. The full variable domain, its missing parts supplied by reference TRBV9 and TRBJ2-7, is DSGVTQTPKHLITATGQRVTLRCSPRSGDLSVYWYQQSLDQGLQFLIQYYNGEERAKGNILERFSAQQFPDLHSELNLSSLELGDSALYFCASSPVGGSYEQYFGPGTRLTVT.

This clone was observed a handful of times. The chain combines TRBV5-1 with TRBJ2-7; 9 bases match TRBD1. Trimming at V came to 4 bases and at J to 4 bases, leaving 9 bases not matched to a gene. The CDR3 length is 15 residues. Germline CDR1 reads SGHRS; CDR2 reads YFSETQ. The CDR3 DNA reads TGCGCCAGCAGCGCGGGGCCGGGACAGGGTTACGAGCAGTACTTC. It specifies CASSAGPGQGYEQYF. Combining the CDR3 with reference TRBV5-1 and TRBJ2-7 gives the whole variable domain KAGVTQTPRYLIKTRGQQVTLSCSPISGHRSVSWYQQTPGQGLQFLFEYFSETQRNKGNFPGRFSGRQFSNSRSEMNVSTLELGDSALYLCASSAGPGQGYEQYFGPGTRLTVT.

This clone turned up a few times. The chain employs TRBV12-5 and TRBJ2-7; 7 nucleotides align to TRBD1. V lost 1 base to trimming and J lost 4 bases; unmatched junction nucleotides: 10. Germline loops: CDR1 LGHNT, CDR2 FRNRAP. The CDR3 is made up of 16 amino acids. The CDR3 loop is CASGLAPADRLYEQYF. The DNA of the CDR3 is TGTGCTAGTGGTTTGGCACCTGCGGACAGGTTATACGAGCAGTACTTC.

The V gene is TRBV28, the J gene TRBJ1-1; 11 bases fit TRBD1. This CDR3 is built from 15 residues. Unmatched junction bases numbered 10, after V lost 5 bases and J lost 8 bases. CDR1 is MDHEN and CDR2 is SYDVKM in the germline V gene. CDR3 sequence reads: CASSQPRDRGGEAFF. The CDR3 nucleotides are TGTGCCAGCAGTCAGCCCCGGGACAGGGGGGGAGAAGCTTTCTTT.

The chain has TRBV16 and TRBJ2-7; the D gene is possibly TRBD2 (6 bases). The CDR3 has 14 residues. CDR1 is KGHSY, CDR2 FQNENV, per germline. V was trimmed by 4 bases and J by 4 bases, leaving 14 bases between them. CDR3 DNA sequence: TGTGCCAGCAGCCCCCGAGGAGGGCCATACGAGCAGTACTTC. This encodes CASSPRGGPYEQYF.

This chain connects TRBV29-1 to TRBJ1-2, with D possibly matching TRBD1 (5 bases). This CDR3 has 10 amino acids. V lost 6 bases to trimming and J lost 13 bases, with 15 bases between them. CDR1 SQVTM and CDR2 ANQGSEA come from the germline V gene. CDR3 amino acids: CSVGEVGLTF. The CDR3 nucleotides are TGCAGCGTGGGCGAGGTGGGGCTCACCTTC.

This chain links TRBV19 with TRBJ2-7; D is unresolved. Trimming shortened V by 3 bases and J by 3 bases, and 15 bases separated the two germline ends. Germline V CDR1 and CDR2: LNHDA, SQIVND (reference sequence). The length of the CDR3 is 15 residues. CDR3 nucleotide sequence: TGTGCCAGTAGTATGAAGGAGACCCCCGGCTACGAGCAGTACTTC. Its translation: CASSMKETPGYEQYF.

This chain joins TRBV6-1 and TRBJ2-3; D ambiguous. Germline assignment: CDR1 MNHNS and CDR2 SASEGT. The V gene lost 2 bases and the J gene lost 0 bases, with 12 bases spanning the gap. This CDR3 contains 16 residues. The CDR3: CASSERLVRSTDTQYF. CDR3 DNA: TGTGCCAGCAGTGAACGGTTAGTGCGGAGCACAGATACGCAGTATTTT.

The V and J genes are TRBV5-4 and TRBJ2-5; D may match TRBD1 or TRBD2 (5 bases each). V was cut by 0 bases and J by 5 bases, with 14 bases left in between. The V gene's germline CDR1 is SGHNT and CDR2 YYREEE (reference sequence). The CDR3 covers 15 residues. CDR3 amino acids: CASSLATGRSETQYF. The CDR3 DNA reads as TGTGCCAGCAGCTTGGCCACGGGACGATCGGAGACCCAGTACTTC.

CDR3 amino acids: CASNPAGGQYNEKLFF. CDR3 sequence (DNA): TGTGCCAGCAATCCCGCGGGGGGGCAGTACAATGAAAAACTGTTTTTT. V is TRBV5-4 and J is TRBJ1-4, with D possibly TRBD1 on 6 matching bases. Trimming took 6 bases from V and 5 from J, leaving 20 bases between them. The CDR3 has 16 residues. CDR1 and CDR2 (germline): SGHNT, YYREEE (reference sequence).

The gene calls are TRBV10-1 and TRBJ2-2; 10 bases align to TRBD1. V was pared by 6 bases and J by 4 bases, with 2 bases of the junction left unmatched. Germline CDR1 is WNHNN and CDR2 is SYGVQD (reference sequence). CDR3 length: 14 amino acids. CDR3 in amino acids: CASRRDRGTGELFF. The CDR3 DNA is TGCGCCAGCAGACGGGACAGGGGCACCGGGGAGCTGTTTTTT.

This clone was counted a few times. The rearrangement joins TRBV27 to TRBJ2-1; possibly TRBD1 or TRBD2 for D (6 bases each). This CDR3 has 16 residues. Trimming removed 5 bases from V and 7 bases from J, with 21 bases in between. Germline CDR1 reads MNHEY; CDR2 reads SMNVEV (reference sequence). The CDR3 protein is CASSGLYSGAINEQFF. The CDR3 DNA reads as TGTGCCAGCAGTGGGTTATATTCGGGGGCCATTAATGAGCAGTTCTTC.